This TCR beta chain is from a study of PD-L1 blockade in urothelial cancer. Turning to the study itself: Of prior chemotherapy regimens, patients had received between 0 and 3. Typically, measured as a median, blood samples had more than 110,000 T cells.

Each PCR received spiked synthetic TCR analog templates. Here immunoSEQ multiplex PCR was the method, and the copy in TCRdb shows in-frame clones only, minus some. The sample shows 17,000 or so clones, about nine tenths of them seen only once. The receptor comes from a man between 50 and 59 years old with urothelial cancer. The starting material was PBMCs, obtained around atezolizumab (anti-PD-L1) treatment.

The CDR3 sequence is CASSVGTGPTDTQYF. The CDR3 bases are TGTGCCAGCAGCGTTGGGACAGGGCCAACAGATACGCAGTATTTT. The genes are TRBV9 and TRBJ2-3, with TRBD1 matching 9 bases. The trim removed 2 bases at V and 3 bases at J, leaving 4 bases unmatched. Germline-derived CDR1 and CDR2 are SGDLS and YYNGEE. This CDR3 is 15 amino acids long. Looking up the rest from reference TRBV9 and TRBJ2-3 gives the full variable domain: DSGVTQTPKHLITATGQRVTLRCSPRSGDLSVYWYQQSLDQGLQFLIQYYNGEERAKGNILERFSAQQFPDLHSELNLSSLELGDSALYFCASSVGTGPTDTQYFGPGTRLTVL.